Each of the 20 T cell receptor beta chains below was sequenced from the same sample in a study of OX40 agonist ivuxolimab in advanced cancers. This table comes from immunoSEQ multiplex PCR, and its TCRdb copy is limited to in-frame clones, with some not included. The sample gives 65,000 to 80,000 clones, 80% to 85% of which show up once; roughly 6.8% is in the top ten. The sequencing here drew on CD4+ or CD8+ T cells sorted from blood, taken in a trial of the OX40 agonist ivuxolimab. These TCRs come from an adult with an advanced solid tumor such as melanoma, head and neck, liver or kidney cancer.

The CDR3 bases are TGTGCCAGCAGGGGTTCGGACAGGGGTTATAATTCACCCCTCCACTTT. The encoded protein is CASRGSDRGYNSPLHF. The chain recombines TRBV7-2 with TRBJ1-6; TRBD1 agrees at 9 bases. Looked up from germline, CDR1 is SGHTA and CDR2 is FQGNSA. CDR3 length: 16 residues. With 6 bases clipped from V and 4 bases from J, the junction kept 7 bases outside the gene matches. Looking up the rest from reference TRBV7-2 and TRBJ1-6 gives the full variable domain: GAGVSQSPSNKVTEKGKDVELRCDPISGHTALYWYRQSLGQGLEFLIYFQGNSAPDKSGLPSDRFSAERTGGSVSTLTIQRTQQEDSAVYLCASRGSDRGYNSPLHFGNGTRLTVT.

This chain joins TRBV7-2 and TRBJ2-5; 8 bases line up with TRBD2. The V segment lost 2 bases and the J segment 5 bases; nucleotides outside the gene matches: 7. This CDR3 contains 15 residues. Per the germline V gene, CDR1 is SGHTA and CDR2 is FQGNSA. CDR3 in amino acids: CASSLWGGGGETQYF. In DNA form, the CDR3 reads TGTGCCAGCAGCTTATGGGGCGGCGGGGGGGAGACCCAGTACTTC.

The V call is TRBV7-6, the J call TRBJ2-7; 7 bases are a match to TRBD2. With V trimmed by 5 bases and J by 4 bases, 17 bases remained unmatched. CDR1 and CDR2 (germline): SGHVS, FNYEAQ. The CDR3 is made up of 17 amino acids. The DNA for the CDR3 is TGTGCCAGCAGCACCTCGCGCCCTGGCGGGAGTATGTACGAGCAGTACTTC. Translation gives CASSTSRPGGSMYEQYF.

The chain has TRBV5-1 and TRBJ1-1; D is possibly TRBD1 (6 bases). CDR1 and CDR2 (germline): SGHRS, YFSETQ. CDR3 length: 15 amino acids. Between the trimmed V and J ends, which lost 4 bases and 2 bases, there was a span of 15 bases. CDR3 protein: CASSPWGQVNTEAFF. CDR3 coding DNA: TGCGCCAGCAGCCCCTGGGGGCAGGTCAACACTGAAGCTTTCTTT.

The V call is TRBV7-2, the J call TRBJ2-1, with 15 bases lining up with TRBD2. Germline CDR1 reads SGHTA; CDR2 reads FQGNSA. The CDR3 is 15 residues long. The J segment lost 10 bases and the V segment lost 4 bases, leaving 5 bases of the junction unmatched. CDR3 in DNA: TGTGCCAGCAGCTCGGGACTAGCGGGAGGCCTGGAGCAGTTCTTC. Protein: CASSSGLAGGLEQFF.

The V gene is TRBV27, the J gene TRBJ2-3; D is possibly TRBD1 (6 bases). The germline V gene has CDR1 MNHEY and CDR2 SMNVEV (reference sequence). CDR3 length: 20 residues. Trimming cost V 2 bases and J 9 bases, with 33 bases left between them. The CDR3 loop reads CASSLVFESPLRCEGVTQYF. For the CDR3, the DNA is TGTGCCAGCAGTTTAGTTTTTGAGTCCCCCCTTCGATGTGAGGGGGTAACGCAGTATTTT.

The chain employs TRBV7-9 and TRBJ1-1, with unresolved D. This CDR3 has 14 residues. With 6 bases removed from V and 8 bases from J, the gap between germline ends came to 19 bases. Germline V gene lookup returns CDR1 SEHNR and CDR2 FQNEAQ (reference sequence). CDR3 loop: CASSLSSTASEAFF. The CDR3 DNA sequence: TGTGCCAGCAGTCTCTCGTCGACTGCGTCCGAAGCTTTCTTT.

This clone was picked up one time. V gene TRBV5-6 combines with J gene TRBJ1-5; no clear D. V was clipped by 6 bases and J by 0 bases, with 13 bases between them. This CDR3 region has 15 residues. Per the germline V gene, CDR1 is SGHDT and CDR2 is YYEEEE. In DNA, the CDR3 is TGTGCCAGCACGAACGGAATTCTTAGCAATCAGCCCCAGCATTTT. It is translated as CASTNGILSNQPQHF.

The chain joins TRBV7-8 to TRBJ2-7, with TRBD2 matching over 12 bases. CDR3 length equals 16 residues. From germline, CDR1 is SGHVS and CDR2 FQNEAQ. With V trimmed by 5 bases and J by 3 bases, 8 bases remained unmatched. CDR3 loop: CASSLGGLAGIYEQYF. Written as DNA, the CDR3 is TGTGCCAGCAGCCTGGGTGGACTAGCGGGGATCTACGAGCAGTACTTC.

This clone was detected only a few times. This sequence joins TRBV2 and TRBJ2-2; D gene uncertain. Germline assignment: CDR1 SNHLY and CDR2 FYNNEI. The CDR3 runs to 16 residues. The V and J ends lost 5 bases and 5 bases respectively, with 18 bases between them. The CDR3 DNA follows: TGTGCCAGCAGTCGGAATCCGGCGGCGGAAACCGGGGAGCTGTTTTTT. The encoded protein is CASSRNPAAETGELFF.

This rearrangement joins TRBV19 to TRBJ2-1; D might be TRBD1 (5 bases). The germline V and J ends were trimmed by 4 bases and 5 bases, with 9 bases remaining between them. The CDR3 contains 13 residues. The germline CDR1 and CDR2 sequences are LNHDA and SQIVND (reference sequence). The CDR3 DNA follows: TGTGCCAGTAGTAGGAGACAGAACAATGAGCAGTTCTTC. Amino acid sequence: CASSRRQNNEQFF.

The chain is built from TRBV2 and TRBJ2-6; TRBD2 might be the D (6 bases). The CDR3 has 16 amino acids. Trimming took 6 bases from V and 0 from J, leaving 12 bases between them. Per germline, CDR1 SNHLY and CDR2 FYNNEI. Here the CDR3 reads CASSGSTFSGANVLTF. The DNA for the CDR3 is TGTGCCAGCAGCGGGAGCACCTTCTCTGGGGCCAACGTCCTGACTTTC.

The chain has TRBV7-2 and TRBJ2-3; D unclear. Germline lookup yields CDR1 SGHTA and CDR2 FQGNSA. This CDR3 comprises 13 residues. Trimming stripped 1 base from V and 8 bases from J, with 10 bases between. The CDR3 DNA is TGTGCCAGCAGCTTAGAGGTATCGGGTACGCAGTATTTT. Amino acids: CASSLEVSGTQYF.

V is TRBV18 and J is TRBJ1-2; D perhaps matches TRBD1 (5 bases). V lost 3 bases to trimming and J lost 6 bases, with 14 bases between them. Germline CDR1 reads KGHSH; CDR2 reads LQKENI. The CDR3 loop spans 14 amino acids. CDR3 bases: TGTGCCAGCTCACCCGTACAGGATGGCGATGGCTACACCTTC. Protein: CASSPVQDGDGYTF.

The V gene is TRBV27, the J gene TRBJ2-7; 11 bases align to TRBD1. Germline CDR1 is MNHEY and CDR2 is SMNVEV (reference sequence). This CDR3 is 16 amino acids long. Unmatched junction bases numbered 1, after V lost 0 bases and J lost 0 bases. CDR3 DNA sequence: TGTGCCAGCAGTTTATCCGGGACAGGGGGCTCCTACGAGCAGTACTTC. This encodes CASSLSGTGGSYEQYF.

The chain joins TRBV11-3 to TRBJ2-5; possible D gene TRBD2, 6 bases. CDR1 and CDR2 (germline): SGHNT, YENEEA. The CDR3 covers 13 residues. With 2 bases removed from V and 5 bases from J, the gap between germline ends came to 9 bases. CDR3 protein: CASSLYGGETQYF. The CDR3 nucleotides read TGTGCCAGCAGCTTATACGGGGGTGAGACCCAGTACTTC. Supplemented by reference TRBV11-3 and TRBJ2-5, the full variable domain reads EAGVVQSPRYKIIEKKQPVAFWCNPISGHNTLYWYLQNLGQGPELLIRYENEEAVDDSQLPKDRFSAERLKGVDSTLKIQPAELGDSAVYLCASSLYGGETQYFGPGTRLLVL.

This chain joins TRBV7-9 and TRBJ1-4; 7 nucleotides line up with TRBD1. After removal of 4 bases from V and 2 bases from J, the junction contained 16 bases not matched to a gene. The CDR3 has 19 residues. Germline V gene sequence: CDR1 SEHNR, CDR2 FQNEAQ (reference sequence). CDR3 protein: CASSSAIPGQPVTNEKLFF. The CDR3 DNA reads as TGTGCCAGCAGCTCCGCCATCCCGGGACAGCCAGTTACTAATGAAAAACTGTTTTTT.

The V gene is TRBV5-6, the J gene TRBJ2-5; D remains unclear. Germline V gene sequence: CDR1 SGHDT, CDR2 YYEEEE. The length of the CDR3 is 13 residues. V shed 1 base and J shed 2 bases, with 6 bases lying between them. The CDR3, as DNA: TGTGCCAGCAGCTTGTTAGGGCAAGAGACCCAGTACTTC. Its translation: CASSLLGQETQYF.

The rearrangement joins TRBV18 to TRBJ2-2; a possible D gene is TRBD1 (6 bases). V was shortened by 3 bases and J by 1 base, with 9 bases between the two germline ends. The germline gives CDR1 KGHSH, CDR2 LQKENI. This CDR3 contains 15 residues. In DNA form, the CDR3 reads TGTGCCAGCTCACCGGGGACAAGGAACACCGGGGAGCTGTTTTTT. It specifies CASSPGTRNTGELFF.

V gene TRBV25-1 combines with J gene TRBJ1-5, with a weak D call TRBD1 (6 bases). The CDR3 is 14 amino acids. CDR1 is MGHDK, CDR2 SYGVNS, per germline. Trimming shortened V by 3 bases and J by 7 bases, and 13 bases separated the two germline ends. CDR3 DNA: TGTGCCAGCAGTGAGGTAGGGGGAGAGCAGCCCCAGCATTTT. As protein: CASSEVGGEQPQHF.